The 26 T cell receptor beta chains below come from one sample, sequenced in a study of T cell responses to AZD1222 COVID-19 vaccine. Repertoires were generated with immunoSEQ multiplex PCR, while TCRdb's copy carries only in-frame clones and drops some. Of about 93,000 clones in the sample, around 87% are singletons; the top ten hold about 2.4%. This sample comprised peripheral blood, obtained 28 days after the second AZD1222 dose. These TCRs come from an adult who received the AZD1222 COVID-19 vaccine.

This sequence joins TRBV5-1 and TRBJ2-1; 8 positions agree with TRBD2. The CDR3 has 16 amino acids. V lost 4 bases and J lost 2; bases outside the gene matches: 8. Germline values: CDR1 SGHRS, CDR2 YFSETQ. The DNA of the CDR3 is TGCGCCAGCAGCCTGCTTGGTAGCGGGACCTACAATGAGCAGTTCTTC. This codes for CASSLLGSGTYNEQFF. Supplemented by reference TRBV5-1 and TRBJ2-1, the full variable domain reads KAGVTQTPRYLIKTRGQQVTLSCSPISGHRSVSWYQQTPGQGLQFLFEYFSETQRNKGNFPGRFSGRQFSNSRSEMNVSTLELGDSALYLCASSLLGSGTYNEQFFGPGTRLTVL.

CDR3 residues: CASSPWFSGGSYEQYF. In DNA form, the CDR3 reads TGTGCCAGCAGCCCCTGGTTTAGCGGGGGTTCCTACGAGCAGTACTTC. The chain is built from TRBV5-6 and TRBJ2-7; 9 positions agree with TRBD2. With 4 bases clipped from V and 1 base from J, the junction kept 9 bases outside the gene matches. Germline V gene data show CDR1 as SGHDT and CDR2 as YYEEEE. CDR3 length: 16 residues.

CDR3: CASSLPGQANYGYTF. DNA of the CDR3: TGTGCCAGCAGCCTCCCAGGACAGGCTAACTATGGCTACACCTTC. The V call is TRBV7-2, the J call TRBJ1-2; 7 bases are shared with TRBD1. Germline V gene sequence: CDR1 SGHTA, CDR2 FQGNSA. The junction had 6 bases not matched to a gene; V was cut back by 5 bases and J by 0 bases. The CDR3 is 15 residues long. Based on the CDR3 plus reference TRBV7-2 and TRBJ1-2, the full variable domain is GAGVSQSPSNKVTEKGKDVELRCDPISGHTALYWYRQSLGQGLEFLIYFQGNSAPDKSGLPSDRFSAERTGGSVSTLTIQRTQQEDSAVYLCASSLPGQANYGYTFGSGTRLTVV.

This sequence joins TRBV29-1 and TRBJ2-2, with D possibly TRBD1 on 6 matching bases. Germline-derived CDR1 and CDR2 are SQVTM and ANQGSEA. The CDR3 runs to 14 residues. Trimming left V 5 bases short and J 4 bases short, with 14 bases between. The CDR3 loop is CSVLRGISTGELFF. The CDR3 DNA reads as TGCAGCGTTCTTAGGGGGATAAGCACCGGGGAGCTGTTTTTT.

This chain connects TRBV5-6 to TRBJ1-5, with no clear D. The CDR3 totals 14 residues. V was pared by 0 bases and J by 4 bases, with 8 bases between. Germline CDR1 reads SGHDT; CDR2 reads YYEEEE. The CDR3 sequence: CASSLGSVNQPQHF. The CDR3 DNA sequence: TGTGCCAGCAGCTTGGGATCCGTAAATCAGCCCCAGCATTTT.

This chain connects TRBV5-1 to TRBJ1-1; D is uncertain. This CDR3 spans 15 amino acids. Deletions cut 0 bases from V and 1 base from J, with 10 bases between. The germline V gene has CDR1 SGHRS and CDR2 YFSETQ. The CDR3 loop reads CASSLEGRENTEAFF. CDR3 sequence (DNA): TGCGCCAGCAGCTTGGAGGGCAGAGAGAACACTGAAGCTTTCTTT.

The CDR3 DNA follows: TGCAGCGTTGAGTTGGCAGCTCCAGGGGAGACCCAGTACTTC. This gives the protein CSVELAAPGETQYF. V is TRBV29-1 and J is TRBJ2-5; D is possibly TRBD1 (5 bases). This CDR3 spans 14 amino acids. Germline assignment: CDR1 SQVTM and CDR2 ANQGSEA. Trimming removed 3 bases from V and 5 bases from J, with 16 bases in between.

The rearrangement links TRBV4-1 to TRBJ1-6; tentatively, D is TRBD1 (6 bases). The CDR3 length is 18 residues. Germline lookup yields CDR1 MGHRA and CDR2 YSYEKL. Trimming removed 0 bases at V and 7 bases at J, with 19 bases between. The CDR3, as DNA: TGCGCCAGCAGCCAAGACCCTATTCGTGCAGGGGCGAATTCACCCCTCCACTTT. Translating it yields CASSQDPIRAGANSPLHF.

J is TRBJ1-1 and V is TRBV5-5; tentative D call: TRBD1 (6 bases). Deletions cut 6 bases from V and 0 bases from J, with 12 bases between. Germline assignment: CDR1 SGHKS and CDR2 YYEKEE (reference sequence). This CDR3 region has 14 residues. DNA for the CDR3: TGTGCCAGCACCCTAGGGGGAATGAACACTGAAGCTTTCTTT. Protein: CASTLGGMNTEAFF.

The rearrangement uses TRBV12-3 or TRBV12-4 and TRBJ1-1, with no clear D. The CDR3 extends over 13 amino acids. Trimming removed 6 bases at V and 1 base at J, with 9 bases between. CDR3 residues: CASSGLGNTEAFF. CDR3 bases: TGTGCCAGCAGCGGGCTGGGGAACACTGAAGCTTTCTTT.

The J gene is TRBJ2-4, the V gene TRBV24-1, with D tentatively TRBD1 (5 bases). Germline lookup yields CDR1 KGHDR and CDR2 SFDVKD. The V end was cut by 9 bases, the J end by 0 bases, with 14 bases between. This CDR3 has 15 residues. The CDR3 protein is CATRKPGIAKNIQYF. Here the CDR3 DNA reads TGTGCCACCCGGAAACCAGGGATAGCCAAAAACATTCAGTACTTC.

CDR3 region: CASSVQGEPDSPMVAFF. The CDR3 DNA is TGTGCCAGCAGCGTACAGGGAGAACCGGACTCACCGATGGTCGCTTTCTTT. The genes are TRBV9 and TRBJ1-1, with D perhaps TRBD1 (5 bases). The V end lost 1 base, the J end lost 11 bases, and 27 bases lay between the germline ends. Germline V lookup: CDR1 SGDLS, CDR2 YYNGEE. The CDR3 is made up of 17 amino acids.

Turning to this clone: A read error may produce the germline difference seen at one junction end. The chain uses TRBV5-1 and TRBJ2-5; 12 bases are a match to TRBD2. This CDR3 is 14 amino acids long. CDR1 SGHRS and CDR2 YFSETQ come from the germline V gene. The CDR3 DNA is TGCGCCAGCAGCTTGGGACTAGCGGGAGAGGCCCAGTACTTC. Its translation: CASSLGLAGEAQYF.

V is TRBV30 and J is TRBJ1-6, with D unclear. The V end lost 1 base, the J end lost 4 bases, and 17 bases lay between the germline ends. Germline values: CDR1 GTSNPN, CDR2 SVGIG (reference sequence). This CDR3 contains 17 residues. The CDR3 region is CAWSGPWGDGYNSPLHF. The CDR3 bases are TGTGCCTGGAGTGGGCCCTGGGGAGACGGTTATAATTCACCCCTCCACTTT.

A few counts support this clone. The CDR3 bases are TGCGCCAGCAGCCCGGGACTAGCGGGAGAAGGCTCCTACAATGAGCAGTTCTTC. It translates to CASSPGLAGEGSYNEQFF. The chain recombines TRBV10-1 with TRBJ2-1; 14 bases align to TRBD2. This CDR3 comprises 18 residues. V lost 6 bases to trimming and J lost 0 bases; unmatched junction nucleotides: 7. Germline loops: CDR1 WNHNN, CDR2 SYGVQD (reference sequence).

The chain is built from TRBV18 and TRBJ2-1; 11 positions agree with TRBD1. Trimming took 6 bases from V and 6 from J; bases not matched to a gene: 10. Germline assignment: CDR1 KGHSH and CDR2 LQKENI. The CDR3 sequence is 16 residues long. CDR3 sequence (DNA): TGTGCCAGCTCCCTTTTTACAGGACAGGGGGCCAATGAGCAGTTCTTC. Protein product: CASSLFTGQGANEQFF.

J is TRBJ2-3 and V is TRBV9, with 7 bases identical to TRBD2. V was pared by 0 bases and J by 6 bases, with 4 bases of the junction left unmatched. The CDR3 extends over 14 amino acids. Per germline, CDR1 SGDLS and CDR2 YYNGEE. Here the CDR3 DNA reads TGTGCCAGCAGCGTAGTCTCGCGGGGGGATACGCAGTATTTT. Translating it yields CASSVVSRGDTQYF. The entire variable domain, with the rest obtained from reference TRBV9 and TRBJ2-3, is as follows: DSGVTQTPKHLITATGQRVTLRCSPRSGDLSVYWYQQSLDQGLQFLIQYYNGEERAKGNILERFSAQQFPDLHSELNLSSLELGDSALYFCASSVVSRGDTQYFGPGTRLTVL.

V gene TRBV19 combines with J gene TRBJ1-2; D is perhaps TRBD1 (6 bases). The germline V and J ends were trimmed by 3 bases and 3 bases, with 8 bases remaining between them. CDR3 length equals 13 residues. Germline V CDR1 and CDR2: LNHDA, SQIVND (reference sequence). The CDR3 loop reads CASSIQGYYGYTF. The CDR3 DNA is TGTGCCAGTAGTATTCAGGGGTACTATGGCTACACCTTC.

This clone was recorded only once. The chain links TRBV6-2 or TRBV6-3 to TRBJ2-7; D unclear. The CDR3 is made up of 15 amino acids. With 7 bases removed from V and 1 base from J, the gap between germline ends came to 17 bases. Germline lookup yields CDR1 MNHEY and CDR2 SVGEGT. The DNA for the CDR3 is TGTGCCAGCAACCCCGCAGCGTACCAATCCTACGAGCAGTACTTC. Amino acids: CASNPAAYQSYEQYF.

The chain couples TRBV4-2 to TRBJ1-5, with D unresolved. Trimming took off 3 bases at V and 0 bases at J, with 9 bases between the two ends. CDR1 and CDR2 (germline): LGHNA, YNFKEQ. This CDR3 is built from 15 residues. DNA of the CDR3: TGTGCCAGCAGCCATATAAGGAGTAGCAATCAGCCCCAGCATTTT. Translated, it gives CASSHIRSSNQPQHF.

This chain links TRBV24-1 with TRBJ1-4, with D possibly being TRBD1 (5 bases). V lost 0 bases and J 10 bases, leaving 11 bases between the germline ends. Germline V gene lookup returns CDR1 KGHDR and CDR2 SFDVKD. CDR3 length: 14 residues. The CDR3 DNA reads TGTGCCACCAGTGATTTGCGGGGGGTGGGAAAACTGTTTTTT. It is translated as CATSDLRGVGKLFF.

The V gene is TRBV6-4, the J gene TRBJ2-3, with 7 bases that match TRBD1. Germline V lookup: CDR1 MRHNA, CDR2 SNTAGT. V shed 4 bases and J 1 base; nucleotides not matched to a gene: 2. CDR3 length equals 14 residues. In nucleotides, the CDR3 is TGTGCCAGCAGTGGACAGGGAGGCACAGATACGCAGTATTTT. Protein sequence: CASSGQGGTDTQYF.

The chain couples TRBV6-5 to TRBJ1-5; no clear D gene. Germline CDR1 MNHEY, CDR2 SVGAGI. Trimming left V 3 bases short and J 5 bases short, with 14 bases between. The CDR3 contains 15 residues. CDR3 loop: CASSYSSGAHQPQHF. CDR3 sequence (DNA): TGTGCCAGCAGTTATTCCTCCGGTGCTCATCAGCCCCAGCATTTT.

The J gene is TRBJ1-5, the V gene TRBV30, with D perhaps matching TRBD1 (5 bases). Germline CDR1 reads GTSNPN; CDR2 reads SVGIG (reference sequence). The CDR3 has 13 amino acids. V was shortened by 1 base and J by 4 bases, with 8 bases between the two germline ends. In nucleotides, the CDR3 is TGTGCCTGGAGTGCAGGGAGAAATCAGCCCCAGCATTTT. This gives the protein CAWSAGRNQPQHF. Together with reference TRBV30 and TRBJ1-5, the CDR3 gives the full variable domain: SQTIHQWPATLVQPVGSPLSLECTVEGTSNPNLYWYRQAAGRGLQLLFYSVGIGQISSEVPQNLSASRPQDRQFILSSKKLLLSDSGFYLCAWSAGRNQPQHFGDGTRLSIL.

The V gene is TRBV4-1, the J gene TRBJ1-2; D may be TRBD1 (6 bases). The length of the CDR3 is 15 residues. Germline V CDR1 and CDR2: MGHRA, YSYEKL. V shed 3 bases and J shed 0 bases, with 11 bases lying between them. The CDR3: CASSHLDRANYGYTF. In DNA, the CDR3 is TGCGCCAGCAGCCATCTGGACAGAGCTAACTATGGCTACACCTTC.

The CDR3 DNA follows: TGTGCCACCAGTCTAGGTCGTGAGGACACTGAAGCTTTCTTT. Protein sequence: CATSLGREDTEAFF. The chain uses TRBV15 and TRBJ1-1, with D unclear. Germline CDR1 LNHNV, CDR2 YYDKDF (reference sequence). The CDR3 runs to 14 residues. Between the trimmed V and J ends, which lost 6 bases and 3 bases, there was a span of 14 bases.